This T cell receptor (beta chain) was sequenced in a study of blood T cells in healthy people across ages. Study observations and caveats: Higher diversity and more naive CD4+ cells were features of long-lived donors, compared to aged donors. Diversity estimates from one million T cells were considered underestimates.

This clonotype has just a few counts. Its antigen is currently unknown. CDR1 is SGDLS, CDR2 YYNGEE, per germline. V was cut by 4 bases and J by 8 bases, with 21 bases left in between. The CDR3 contains 15 residues. Next came a second PCR, run for roughly 6 to 11 cycles, which used a sample-barcoded 5' primer along with a J-beta primer mix. TCRdb re-derived calls from the 5' RACE reads in MiXCR, one entry per CDR3 protein. The data show approximately 800,000 distinct CDR3 sequences, with roughly 25% seen just once and 3% held by the top ten. Ranging in age from roughly 6 to 95, the donors were healthy Caucasian individuals from Russia. This sample also belongs to another study, concerning T cells of mothers and their children.

The rearrangement joins TRBV9 to TRBJ1-2; D might be TRBD1 (5 bases). The receptor's source is a boy younger than 18 in good health. Input material: blood. As DNA, the CDR3 is TGTGCCAGCAGCCCGGGGGTAGGAGGGAGTCAAGGCTACACCTTC. This sequence encodes CASSPGVGGSQGYTF.